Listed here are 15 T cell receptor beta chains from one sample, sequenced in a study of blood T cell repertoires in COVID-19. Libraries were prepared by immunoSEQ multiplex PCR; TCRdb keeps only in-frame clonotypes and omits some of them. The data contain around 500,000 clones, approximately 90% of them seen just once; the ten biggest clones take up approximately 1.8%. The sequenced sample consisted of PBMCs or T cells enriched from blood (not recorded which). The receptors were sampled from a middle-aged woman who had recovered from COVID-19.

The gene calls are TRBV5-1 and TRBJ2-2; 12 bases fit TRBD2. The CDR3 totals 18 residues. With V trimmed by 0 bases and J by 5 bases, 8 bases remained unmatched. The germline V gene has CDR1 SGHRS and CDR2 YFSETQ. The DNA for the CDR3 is TGCGCCAGCAGCTTGGCCCCGACTAGCGGGAGAGGTACCGGGGAGCTGTTTTTT. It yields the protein CASSLAPTSGRGTGELFF.

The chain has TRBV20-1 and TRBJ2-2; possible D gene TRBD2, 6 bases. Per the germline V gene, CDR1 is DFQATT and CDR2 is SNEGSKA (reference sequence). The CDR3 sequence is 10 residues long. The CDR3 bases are TGCAGCTCGGGGGCCGGGGAGCTGTTTTTT. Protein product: CSSGAGELFF.

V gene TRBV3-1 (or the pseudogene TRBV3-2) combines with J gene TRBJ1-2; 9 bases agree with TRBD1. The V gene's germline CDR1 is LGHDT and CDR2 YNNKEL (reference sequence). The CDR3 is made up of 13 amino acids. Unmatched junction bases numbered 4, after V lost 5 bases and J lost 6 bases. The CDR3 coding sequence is TGTGCCAGCAGCGACAGGGGGGTCGATGGCTACACCTTC. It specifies CASSDRGVDGYTF.

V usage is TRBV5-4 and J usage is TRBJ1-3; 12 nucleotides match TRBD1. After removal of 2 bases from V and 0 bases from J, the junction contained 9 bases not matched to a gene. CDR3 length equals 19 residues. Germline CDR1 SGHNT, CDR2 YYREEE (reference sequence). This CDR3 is CASSLGGTGGSRSGNTIYF. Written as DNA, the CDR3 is TGTGCCAGCAGCTTAGGGGGGACAGGGGGCAGTCGCTCTGGAAACACCATATATTTT.

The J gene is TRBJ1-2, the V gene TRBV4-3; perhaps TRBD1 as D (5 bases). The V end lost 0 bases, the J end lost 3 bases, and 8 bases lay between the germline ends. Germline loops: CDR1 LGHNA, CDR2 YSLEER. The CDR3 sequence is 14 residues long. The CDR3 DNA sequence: TGCGCCAGCAGCCAAGAACAGGCCTACTATGGCTACACCTTC. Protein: CASSQEQAYYGYTF.

CDR3 amino acids: CASAPRTAMNTEAFF. CDR3 sequence (DNA): TGTGCCAGCGCCCCTAGGACAGCCATGAACACTGAAGCTTTCTTT. The chain employs TRBV7-6 and TRBJ1-1, with D maybe TRBD1 (6 bases). Trimming left V 8 bases short and J 0 bases short, with 16 bases between. The CDR3 extends over 15 amino acids. The germline CDR1 and CDR2 sequences are SGHVS and FNYEAQ.

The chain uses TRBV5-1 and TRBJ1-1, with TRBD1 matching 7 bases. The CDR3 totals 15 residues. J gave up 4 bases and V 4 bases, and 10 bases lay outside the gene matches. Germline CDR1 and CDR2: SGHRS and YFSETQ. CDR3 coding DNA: TGCGCCAGCAGCGCGAGACAGGGCGGGGTCACTGAAGCTTTCTTT. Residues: CASSARQGGVTEAFF. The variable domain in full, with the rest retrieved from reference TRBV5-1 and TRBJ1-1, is KAGVTQTPRYLIKTRGQQVTLSCSPISGHRSVSWYQQTPGQGLQFLFEYFSETQRNKGNFPGRFSGRQFSNSRSEMNVSTLELGDSALYLCASSARQGGVTEAFFGQGTRLTVV.

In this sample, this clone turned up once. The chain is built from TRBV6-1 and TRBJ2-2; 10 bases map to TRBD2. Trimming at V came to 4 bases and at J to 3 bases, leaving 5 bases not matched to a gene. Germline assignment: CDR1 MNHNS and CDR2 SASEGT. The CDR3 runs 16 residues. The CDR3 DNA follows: TGTGCCAGCAGTGCCCTCCTAGCGGGAGACACCGGGGAGCTGTTTTTT. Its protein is CASSALLAGDTGELFF.

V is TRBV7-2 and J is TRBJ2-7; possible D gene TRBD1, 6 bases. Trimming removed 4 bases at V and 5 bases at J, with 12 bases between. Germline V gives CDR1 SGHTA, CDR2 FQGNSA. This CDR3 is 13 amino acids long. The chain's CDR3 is CASSSGTWDEQYF. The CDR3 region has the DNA TGTGCCAGCAGCTCCGGGACATGGGACGAGCAGTACTTC.

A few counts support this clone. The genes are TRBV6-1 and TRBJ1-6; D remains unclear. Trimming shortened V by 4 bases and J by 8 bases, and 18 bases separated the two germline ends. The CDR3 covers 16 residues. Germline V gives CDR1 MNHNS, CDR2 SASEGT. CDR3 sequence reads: CASSAPRGGEHSPLHF. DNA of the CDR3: TGTGCCAGCAGTGCTCCCCGAGGCGGGGAGCATTCACCCCTCCACTTT.

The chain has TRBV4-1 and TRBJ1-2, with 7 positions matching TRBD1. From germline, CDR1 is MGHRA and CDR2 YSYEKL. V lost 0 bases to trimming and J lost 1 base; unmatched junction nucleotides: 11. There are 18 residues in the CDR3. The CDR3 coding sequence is TGCGCCAGCAGCCAAGATCCGAGGACAGGCGTCCTTAACTATGGCTACACCTTC. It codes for CASSQDPRTGVLNYGYTF.

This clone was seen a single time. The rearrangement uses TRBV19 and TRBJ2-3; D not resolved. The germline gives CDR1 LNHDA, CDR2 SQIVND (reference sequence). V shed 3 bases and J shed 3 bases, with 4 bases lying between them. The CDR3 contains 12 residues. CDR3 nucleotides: TGTGCCAGTAGTATGAGGACAGATACGCAGTATTTT. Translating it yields CASSMRTDTQYF.

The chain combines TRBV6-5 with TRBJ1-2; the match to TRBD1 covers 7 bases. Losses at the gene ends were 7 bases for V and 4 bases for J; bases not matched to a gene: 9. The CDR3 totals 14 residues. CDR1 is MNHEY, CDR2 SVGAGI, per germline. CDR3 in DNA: TGTGCCAGCACCGACCGGGACAGAGGCTATGGCTACACCTTC. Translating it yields CASTDRDRGYGYTF.

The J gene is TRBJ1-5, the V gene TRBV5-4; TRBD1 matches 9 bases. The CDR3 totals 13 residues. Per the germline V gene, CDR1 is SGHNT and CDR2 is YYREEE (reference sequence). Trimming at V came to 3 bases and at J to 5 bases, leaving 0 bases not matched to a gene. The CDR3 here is CASSWDRDQPQHF. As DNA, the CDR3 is TGTGCCAGCAGCTGGGACAGGGATCAGCCCCAGCATTTT.

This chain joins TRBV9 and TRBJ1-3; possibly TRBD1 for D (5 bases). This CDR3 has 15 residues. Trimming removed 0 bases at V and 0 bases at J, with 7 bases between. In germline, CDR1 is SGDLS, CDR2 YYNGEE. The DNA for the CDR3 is TGTGCCAGCAGCGTAGGGGACTACTCTGGAAACACCATATATTTT. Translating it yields CASSVGDYSGNTIYF.